Listed below are T cell receptor beta chains from one sample, sequenced in a study of control samples from healthy donors and cancer patients. The table came from immunoSEQ multiplex PCR; TCRdb's copy has only in-frame clones and leaves some out. Among 160,000 or so clones listed, under 96% were seen once. The sample comprised blood. These receptors were obtained from a woman aged 30 to 39 in good health. Each CDR3 is given with its conserved first and last residue. The D gene is left open where the match is weak. Only some rows state a clone size, as once, few, many or a class for expanded clones.

D	J	length	size	V	CDR3	DNA
TRBD1	TRBJ1-4	16	-	TRBV7-9	CASSYGRTGSNEKLFF	TGTGCCAGCAGCTATGGCCGGACAGGGAGTAATGAAAAACTGTTTTTT
TRBD1	TRBJ1-1	16	-	TRBV28	CASSSGTGAMGTEAFF	TGTGCCAGCAGTTCGGGGACAGGGGCTATGGGCACTGAAGCTTTCTTT
-	TRBJ2-3	15	-	TRBV5-1	CASSLVARGMDTQYF	TGCGCCAGCAGCTTGGTCGCCAGGGGAATGGATACGCAGTATTTT
TRBD1	TRBJ1-6	14	-	TRBV7-9	CASSPRQGGSPLHF	TGTGCCAGCAGCCCTCGACAGGGTGGCTCACCCCTCCACTTT
-	TRBJ2-7	15	-	TRBV21-1	CASSPRLEGSSEQYF	TGTGCCAGCAGCCCTAGACTAGAAGGCTCTTCGGAGCAGTACTTC
-	TRBJ2-5	14	-	TRBV9	CASSVGWGRETQYF	TGTGCCAGCAGCGTAGGGTGGGGGCGAGAGACCCAGTACTTC
-	TRBJ1-3	14	-	TRBV3-1/TRBV3-2	CASSRGPSGNTIYF	TGTGCCAGCAGCCGAGGCCCCTCTGGAAACACCATATATTTT
-	TRBJ1-1	11	-	TRBV30	CAWSVEFRAFF	TGTGCCTGGAGTGTAGAGTTTCGGGCTTTCTTT
-	TRBJ1-2	15	-	TRBV5-1	CASSLGRQANYGYTF	TGCGCCAGCAGCCTAGGACGGCAAGCTAACTATGGCTACACCTTC
TRBD1	TRBJ1-1	15	-	TRBV6-5	CASSKQGALGTEAFF	TGTGCCAGCAGTAAACAGGGGGCGCTTGGCACTGAAGCTTTCTTT
-	TRBJ1-4	15	-	TRBV5-1	CASSLVAGTNEKLFF	TGCGCCAGCAGCTTGGTGGCGGGGACTAATGAAAAACTGTTTTTT
-	TRBJ2-1	12	-	TRBV3-1/TRBV3-2	CASSSLGNEQFF	TGTGCCAGCAGCTCCCTCGGCAATGAGCAGTTCTTC
-	TRBJ1-2	16	-	TRBV5-4	CASSLAPGDGGYGYTF	TGTGCCAGCAGCTTGGCCCCAGGAGACGGGGGCTATGGCTACACCTTC
-	TRBJ1-2	16	-	TRBV5-6	CASSLGARGANYGYTF	TGTGCCAGCAGCTTGGGGGCCCGGGGGGCTAACTATGGCTACACCTTC
-	TRBJ2-7	14	-	TRBV10-1	CASSEGDDPYEQYF	TGCGCCAGCAGTGAGGGGGACGACCCCTACGAGCAGTATTTC
-	TRBJ2-2	13	-	TRBV7-8	CASTIRVTGELFF	TGTGCCAGCACCATAAGAGTCACCGGGGAGCTGTTTTTT
-	TRBJ2-5	12	-	TRBV7-9	CASSLVQETQYF	TGTGCCAGCAGCTTAGTCCAAGAGACCCAGTACTTC
TRBD1	TRBJ1-5	14	-	TRBV3-1/TRBV3-2	CASSPTGWGSPQHF	TGTGCCAGCAGCCCGACAGGGTGGGGTTCTCCCCAGCATTTT
-	TRBJ2-7	14	-	TRBV19	CASSTPDGFYEQYF	TGTGCCAGTAGTACCCCGGACGGATTCTACGAGCAGTACTTC
-	TRBJ2-7	13	-	TRBV5-1	CASSPPAIYEQYF	TGCGCCAGCAGCCCCCCTGCCATATACGAGCAGTACTTC
TRBD1	TRBJ1-1	15	-	TRBV5-1	CASSLGDRGRTEAFF	TGCGCCAGCAGCTTGGGTGACAGGGGAAGAACTGAAGCTTTCTTT
-	TRBJ2-5	11	-	TRBV29-1	CSAGVQETQYF	TGCAGCGCTGGGGTTCAGGAGACCCAGTACTTC
TRBD1	TRBJ2-6	15	-	TRBV15	CATSQTGAGANVLTF	TGTGCCACCAGCCAGACAGGGGCTGGGGCCAACGTCCTGACTTTC
-	TRBJ2-7	19	-	TRBV4-1	CASSLRPGPPRDEMYEQYF	TGCGCCAGCAGCCTCAGACCGGGCCCACCCCGGGACGAGATGTACGAGCAGTACTTC
-	TRBJ1-4	14	-	TRBV3-1/TRBV3-2	CASSLGPTNEKLFF	TGTGCCAGCAGCCTGGGGCCGACTAATGAAAAACTGTTTTTT
TRBD1	TRBJ2-2	16	-	TRBV6-6	CASSSGTGVTTGELFF	TGTGCCAGCAGTTCCGGGACAGGGGTAACCACCGGGGAGCTGTTTTTT
-	TRBJ2-5	15	-	TRBV10-2	CASSDTGYPQETQYF	TGCGCCAGCAGTGACACAGGCTACCCCCAAGAGACCCAGTACTTC
-	TRBJ2-7	15	-	TRBV4-1	CASSQDRGGGDEQYF	TGCGCCAGCAGCCAAGATCGTGGAGGAGGGGACGAGCAGTACTTC
TRBD1	TRBJ1-2	16	-	TRBV10-3	CATLDRAFSSNYGYTF	TGTGCCACGTTAGACAGGGCCTTTTCCTCAAACTATGGCTACACCTTC
-	TRBJ1-2	14	-	TRBV11-2	CAIGGAGANYGYTF	TGTGCCATAGGAGGGGCAGGTGCTAACTATGGCTACACCTTC
-	TRBJ2-1	15	-	TRBV7-9	CASSTGTQSYNEQFF	TGTGCCAGCAGCACCGGGACCCAATCCTACAATGAGCAGTTCTTC
-	TRBJ2-7	16	-	TRBV9	CASSAAAGFSLYEQYF	TGTGCCAGCAGCGCCGCTGCGGGTTTTTCTTTGTACGAGCAGTACTTC
-	TRBJ1-5	13	-	TRBV30	CAWSVRGDQPQHF	TGTGCCTGGAGTGTACGGGGGGATCAGCCCCAGCATTTT
-	TRBJ1-1	14	-	TRBV28	CASSFSVMNTEAFF	TGTGCCAGCAGTTTTTCCGTGATGAACACTGAAGCTTTCTTT
-	TRBJ1-2	14	-	TRBV10-3	CAISEVLGGGGYTF	TGTGCCATCAGTGAGGTTTTGGGGGGAGGTGGCTACACCTTC
TRBD1	TRBJ1-4	15	-	TRBV2	CASGRGGTTNEKLFF	TGTGCCAGTGGCAGGGGGGGTACAACTAATGAAAAACTGTTTTTT
-	TRBJ1-6	17	-	TRBV5-4	CASSLVARGSYNSPLHF	TGTGCCAGCAGCTTGGTTGCCCGAGGGTCCTATAATTCACCCCTCCACTTT
TRBD1	TRBJ1-2	13	-	TRBV5-4	CASSPKAGGFRTF	TGTGCCAGCAGCCCCAAGGCAGGGGGATTCCGCACCTTC
TRBD2	TRBJ2-1	18	-	TRBV30	CAWSVLGGGTSDYNEQFF	TGTGCCTGGAGTGTACTAGGAGGGGGGACTAGCGATTACAATGAGCAGTTCTTC
-	TRBJ1-1	14	once	TRBV18	CASSPQGLNTEAFF	TGTGCCAGCTCACCGCAGGGGCTGAACACTGAAGCTTTCTTT
TRBD2	TRBJ2-1	19	once	TRBV28	CASSLVLLAGTGPYNEQFF	TGTGCCAGCAGTTTAGTCCTGCTAGCGGGAACGGGGCCTTACAATGAGCAGTTCTTC
-	TRBJ2-7	16	once	TRBV25-1	CASSEYGATLTGEQYF	TGTGCCAGCAGTGAATATGGGGCCACCCTGACGGGTGAGCAGTACTTC
TRBD1	TRBJ2-3	16	-	TRBV28	CASSSVEGQFTDTQYF	TGTGCCAGCAGTTCCGTCGAGGGACAGTTCACAGATACGCAGTATTTT
-	TRBJ2-2	16	-	TRBV6-1	CASSEGMDRITGELFF	TGTGCCAGCAGTGAAGGTATGGACAGAATCACCGGGGAGCTGTTTTTT
-	TRBJ1-2	15	-	TRBV6-5	CASRVGTQEWHGYTF	TGTGCCAGCAGGGTTGGGACTCAGGAATGGCATGGCTACACCTTC
TRBD1	TRBJ2-7	16	-	TRBV5-1	CASSVGRDRIIYEQYF	TGCGCCAGCAGCGTCGGGCGGGACAGGATAATCTACGAGCAGTACTTC
-	TRBJ2-7	13	once	TRBV6-5	CASTFGGSYEQYF	TGTGCCAGCACGTTTGGGGGATCCTACGAGCAGTACTTC